The rows below give T cell receptor beta chains drawn from one sample of a study of blood T cell repertoires in COVID-19. Sequencing was performed with immunoSEQ multiplex PCR; in TCRdb, only in-frame clones are kept and a portion is missing. The sample consists of approximately 120,000 clones, more than 70% of them appearing once. Sequenced material: peripheral blood. These receptors were obtained from a human donor in a cohort sampled during active COVID-19. Each CDR3 is given with its conserved first and last residue. Fields, in order: V gene, J gene, CDR3 protein.

v_gene: TRBV27
j_gene: TRBJ2-7
CDR3aa: CASSFLDSAYEQYF

v_gene: TRBV19
j_gene: TRBJ1-5
CDR3aa: CASSIYEGLSQPQHF

v_gene: TRBV11-2
j_gene: TRBJ2-1
CDR3aa: CASSRTSGSYNEQFF

v_gene: TRBV5-1
j_gene: TRBJ1-6
CDR3aa: CASSLGGPSYNSPLHF

v_gene: TRBV5-1
j_gene: TRBJ2-5
CDR3aa: CASSSAGAGAVRETQYF

v_gene: TRBV5-1
j_gene: TRBJ2-5
CDR3aa: CASSSSTLAGDGETQYF

v_gene: TRBV5-6
j_gene: TRBJ1-5
CDR3aa: CASSLTGASNQPQHF

v_gene: TRBV10-3
j_gene: TRBJ2-7
CDR3aa: CAISQPKIRDPQYEQYF

v_gene: TRBV27
j_gene: TRBJ2-7
CDR3aa: CASSPNGKTGARYEQYF

v_gene: TRBV6-6
j_gene: TRBJ2-7
CDR3aa: CATRTGSYEQYF

v_gene: TRBV28
j_gene: TRBJ1-2
CDR3aa: CASTPGQVVYGYTF

v_gene: TRBV7-9
j_gene: TRBJ1-2
CDR3aa: CASSLDRYGYTF

v_gene: TRBV7-6
j_gene: TRBJ2-3
CDR3aa: CASSLAFSSTDTQYF

v_gene: TRBV18
j_gene: TRBJ2-7
CDR3aa: CASSPYQGFSYEQYF

v_gene: TRBV19
j_gene: TRBJ1-2
CDR3aa: CASSSTDKYYYGYTF

v_gene: TRBV7-7
j_gene: TRBJ2-7
CDR3aa: CASSLAREGPPYEQYF

v_gene: TRBV4-3
j_gene: TRBJ2-2
CDR3aa: CASSQEGLAGLNTGELFF

v_gene: TRBV4-2
j_gene: TRBJ2-1
CDR3aa: CASSQAASSGSLF

v_gene: TRBV3-1/TRBV3-2
j_gene: TRBJ2-2
CDR3aa: CASSQRGGKNTGELFF

v_gene: TRBV10-1
j_gene: TRBJ2-7
CDR3aa: CASSECSVCVQYF

v_gene: TRBV27
j_gene: TRBJ2-1
CDR3aa: CASSPRMSTSGKYNEQFF

v_gene: TRBV27
j_gene: TRBJ2-1
CDR3aa: CASSSARGNEQFF

v_gene: TRBV6-6
j_gene: TRBJ1-2
CDR3aa: CASSYIGGKDYGYTF

v_gene: TRBV25-1
j_gene: TRBJ2-7
CDR3aa: CASSEWASDYEQYF

v_gene: TRBV11-2
j_gene: TRBJ2-5
CDR3aa: CASSLNSFQETQYF

v_gene: TRBV4-3
j_gene: TRBJ2-7
CDR3aa: CASSPSVAGVFYEQYF

v_gene: TRBV5-4
j_gene: TRBJ2-1
CDR3aa: CASSKTAGIYNEQFF

v_gene: TRBV19
j_gene: TRBJ2-7
CDR3aa: CATKLRDRVSYEQYF

v_gene: TRBV9
j_gene: TRBJ2-7
CDR3aa: CASSPSGEREYEQYF